This record looks at one T cell receptor (beta chain) sequence and its context. Its target is unknown. Amplified TCR beta CDR3 regions came from RNA transcripts. The HTBI primer set was used in a first-round RT-PCR of the TCR CDR3. TCRdb passed the multiplex PCR reads through MiXCR, listing each CDR3 protein once. This table has hundreds of thousands of distinct CDR3 sequences, approximately 14% appearing once. The data originate from a study of T cells in Graves' hyperthyroidism and ophthalmopathy. Overall study results and limits: From stable hyperthyroidism, ophthalmopathy was set apart by a 13 V-J model. Most thyroid-expanded clonotypes above 0.001 were also found in blood. Ophthalmopathy prediction by the model preceded onset by a median approximately 6.9 months.

CDR1 is SGHDN and CDR2 is FVKESK in the germline V gene. The CDR3 runs to 12 residues. V was trimmed by 8 bases and J by 3 bases, leaving 7 bases between them. Material: blood. The J gene is TRBJ1-4, the V gene TRBV14; no firm D call. This TCR derives from a woman between 18 and 30 years old with Graves' hyperthyroidism. The CDR3 loop is CASGLSNEKLFF. The CDR3 region has the DNA TGTGCCAGCGGCCTTTCTAATGAAAAACTGTTTTTT.